This T cell receptor beta chain was sequenced in a study of response to subunit inactivated influenza vaccine. Study conclusions and caveats: Every seasonal influenza vaccination brings in few new T cells, the authors suggested.

A few counts support this clonotype. No antigen is known for it. V lost 1 base to trimming and J lost 0 bases, with 6 bases between them. Germline assignment: CDR1 KGHSH and CDR2 LQKENI. This CDR3 comprises 14 residues. TCRdb fed the RT-PCR reads into MiXCR, producing one record per CDR3 protein. The table records approximately 530,000 distinct CDR3 sequences, approximately 6.9% of them present only once. The chain uses TRBV18 and TRBJ1-1, with D hard to call. The receptor's source is a man aged 50-75 years who received an inactivated influenza vaccine. The sample here was PBMCs from blood, taken less than 30 months after vaccination. CDR3 in amino acids: CASSPLAVNTEAFF. DNA for the CDR3: TGTGCCAGCTCACCACTAGCGGTGAACACTGAAGCTTTCTTT.